Shown below are 12 T cell receptor beta chains from a single sample sequenced in a study of cytomegalovirus exposure and HLA in healthy donors. Assay: immunoSEQ multiplex PCR; the TCRdb copy retains only in-frame clones and omits some. The table shows 150,000 or so clones, with about 90% occurring only once. The sequencing input was PBMCs. These receptors were obtained from a woman aged 25 to 39 in good health and CMV-seropositive.

Comments on this clone: This CDR3 is also generated by other DNA sequences in the sample. V is TRBV9 and J is TRBJ1-2, with D tentatively TRBD1 (6 bases). Trimming removed 5 bases from V and 4 bases from J, with 12 bases in between. Germline V gives CDR1 SGDLS, CDR2 YYNGEE. CDR3 length: 13 residues. CDR3 sequence (DNA): TGTGCCAGCAGTGGTACAGGGCTCTATGGCTACACCTTC. Translation gives CASSGTGLYGYTF.

The chain has TRBV5-6 and TRBJ1-6; D is unclear. The CDR3 consists of 17 residues. Between the trimmed V and J ends, which lost 0 bases and 6 bases, there was a span of 16 bases. Germline lookup yields CDR1 SGHDT and CDR2 YYEEEE. The CDR3 DNA follows: TGTGCCAGCAGCTTGGGTTGGCGGGCGGGTCCTAATTCACCCCTCCACTTT. Residues: CASSLGWRAGPNSPLHF.

This chain links TRBV27 with TRBJ2-7, with 9 bases matching TRBD2. In germline, CDR1 is MNHEY, CDR2 SMNVEV (reference sequence). V shed 9 bases and J 2 bases; nucleotides not matched to a gene: 11. The CDR3 contains 15 residues. The CDR3 nucleotides read TGTGCCAGTCGGGTTTTAGCGGGAGCCCCCTACGAGCAGTACTTC. Translated: CASRVLAGAPYEQYF.

The gene calls are TRBV4-1 and TRBJ1-2, with D hard to call. The germline gives CDR1 MGHRA, CDR2 YSYEKL. The CDR3 sequence is 13 residues long. The V end was cut by 0 bases, the J end by 7 bases, with 9 bases between. Here the CDR3 reads CASSQESRVGYTF. CDR3 DNA sequence: TGCGCCAGCAGCCAAGAATCAAGAGTTGGCTACACCTTC.

V usage is TRBV4-2 and J usage is TRBJ2-3, with a weak D call TRBD2 (7 bases). Looked up from germline, CDR1 is LGHNA and CDR2 is YNFKEQ. The ends were cut back, 0 bases at V and 4 bases at J, with 17 bases in the middle. This CDR3 is 17 amino acids long. The CDR3 DNA reads TGTGCCAGCAGCCAAGATTTTCGCGGGGGCTCCGCAGATACGCAGTATTTT. It encodes CASSQDFRGGSADTQYF.

This clone was picked up a small number of times. The CDR3, as DNA: TGTGCCAGCAGTACAGGGGGTCCCGGCTGGACCCAGTACTTC. Amino acid sequence: CASSTGGPGWTQYF. This chain joins TRBV28 and TRBJ2-5, with TRBD1 matching 8 bases. CDR3 length: 14 amino acids. With 5 bases clipped from V and 7 bases from J, the junction kept 9 bases outside the gene matches. Germline CDR1 reads MDHEN; CDR2 reads SYDVKM.

The chain employs TRBV18 and TRBJ1-2; 7 bases agree with TRBD1. V gave up 3 bases and J gave up 4 bases; unmatched junction bases: 8. This CDR3 spans 15 amino acids. CDR1 and CDR2 (germline): KGHSH, LQKENI. DNA for the CDR3: TGTGCCAGCTCACCCGCGGACAGGCCGACCTATGGCTACACCTTC. Encoded protein: CASSPADRPTYGYTF.

Only one count was recorded for this clone. This rearrangement joins TRBV29-1 to TRBJ2-5; the D is unclear. The CDR3 contains 11 residues. The germline V gene encodes CDR1 SQVTM and CDR2 ANQGSEA. Trimming shortened V by 6 bases and J by 8 bases, and 13 bases separated the two germline ends. CDR3 in DNA: TGCAGCGTGCTAGACCTTGACACCCAGTACTTC. This sequence encodes CSVLDLDTQYF.

CDR3 DNA sequence: TGTGCCAGCAGTCAGTGGTCTGGACTAGCGCGCTACGAGCAGTACTTC. Translation gives CASSQWSGLARYEQYF. The chain combines TRBV7-9 with TRBJ2-7; 9 nucleotides line up with TRBD2. The ends lost 6 bases at V and 3 bases at J; junction bases unmatched: 12. The CDR3 extends over 16 amino acids. Germline V gene data show CDR1 as SEHNR and CDR2 as FQNEAQ (reference sequence).

V gene TRBV6-1 combines with J gene TRBJ1-2; tentatively, D is TRBD1 (6 bases). This CDR3 is built from 13 residues. Trimming took 8 bases from V and 5 from J, leaving 15 bases between them. Germline V gene lookup returns CDR1 MNHNS and CDR2 SASEGT. CDR3 sequence: CASVVGGWYGYTF. In nucleotides, the CDR3 is TGTGCCAGCGTGGTAGGGGGTTGGTATGGCTACACCTTC.

This clone was counted between two and nine times. The V call is TRBV1, the J call TRBJ2-7; the table's TRBD1 call for D was not verified on the DNA. TRBV1 constitutes a pseudogene. This CDR3 comprises 15 residues. The CDR3 spells CTSSQDPASSYEQYF. As DNA, the CDR3 is TGCACCAGCAGCCAAGATCCCGCCAGCTCCTACGAGCAGTACTTC.

The chain employs TRBV7-8 and TRBJ2-2; 9 nucleotides match TRBD2. V was clipped by 3 bases and J by 1 base; unmatched bases: 9. CDR1 is SGHVS and CDR2 is FQNEAQ in the germline V gene. This CDR3 has 18 residues. The CDR3 is CASSFGLAGKRNTGELFF. The DNA of the CDR3 is TGTGCCAGCAGCTTCGGGCTAGCGGGAAAACGGAACACCGGGGAGCTGTTTTTT.